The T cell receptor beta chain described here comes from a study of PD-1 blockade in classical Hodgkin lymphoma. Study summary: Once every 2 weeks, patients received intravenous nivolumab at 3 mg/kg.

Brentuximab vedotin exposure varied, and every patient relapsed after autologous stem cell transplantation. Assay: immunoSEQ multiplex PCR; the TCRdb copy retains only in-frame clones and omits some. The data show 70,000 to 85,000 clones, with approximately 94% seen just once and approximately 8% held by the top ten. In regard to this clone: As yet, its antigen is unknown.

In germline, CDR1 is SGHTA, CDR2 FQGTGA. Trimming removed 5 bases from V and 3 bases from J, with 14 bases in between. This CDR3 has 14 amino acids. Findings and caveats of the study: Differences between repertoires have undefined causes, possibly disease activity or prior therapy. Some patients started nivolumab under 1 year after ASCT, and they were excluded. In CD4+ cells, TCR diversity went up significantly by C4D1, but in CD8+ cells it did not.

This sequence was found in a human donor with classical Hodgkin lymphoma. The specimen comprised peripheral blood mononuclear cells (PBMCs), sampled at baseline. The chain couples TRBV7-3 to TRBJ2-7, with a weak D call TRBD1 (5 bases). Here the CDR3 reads CASSLNPGNYEQYF. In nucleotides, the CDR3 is TGTGCCAGCAGCCTAAACCCAGGGAACTACGAGCAGTACTTC. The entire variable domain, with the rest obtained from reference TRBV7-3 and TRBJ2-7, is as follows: GAGVSQTPSNKVTEKGKYVELRCDPISGHTALYWYRQSLGQGPEFLIYFQGTGAADDSGLPNDRFFAVRPEGSVSTLKIQRTERGDSAVYLCASSLNPGNYEQYFGPGTRLTVT.